This TCR beta chain appears in the sequencing data of a study of OX40 agonist ivuxolimab in advanced cancers. Across the whole study: Dosing consisted of intravenous ivuxolimab at 0.01 to 10 mg/kg every 2 weeks. Eligibility admitted prior anti-PD-1, anti-PD-L1 or anti-CTLA-4 therapy; 35% to 40% had some.

About this clone itself: The antigen remains undetermined.

The repertoire was sequenced with immunoSEQ multiplex PCR; TCRdb's copy has only in-frame clones and lacks some. Of more than 65,000 clones detected, 92% appear once; the ten largest clones hold roughly 9%. Broader study findings: The antigen specificity of the peripheral T cells (those that were expanded) was not determined. CD4+ and CD8+ T cells in blood underwent clonal expansion by week 6 at 0.1 to 3.0 mg/kg.

Looked up from germline, CDR1 is SGHAT and CDR2 is FQNNGV. Trimming stripped 7 bases from V and 3 bases from J, with 17 bases between. The CDR3 length is 15 residues. The V and J genes are TRBV11-2 and TRBJ2-3; D possibly corresponds to TRBD1 (6 bases). This TCR was recovered from an adult with an advanced solid tumor such as melanoma, head and neck, liver or kidney cancer. This specimen consisted of CD4+ or CD8+ T cells sorted from blood, obtained in a trial of the OX40 agonist ivuxolimab. The CDR3: CASIPLGARTDTQYF. CDR3 bases: TGTGCCAGCATCCCCCTGGGGGCAAGGACAGATACGCAGTATTTT.